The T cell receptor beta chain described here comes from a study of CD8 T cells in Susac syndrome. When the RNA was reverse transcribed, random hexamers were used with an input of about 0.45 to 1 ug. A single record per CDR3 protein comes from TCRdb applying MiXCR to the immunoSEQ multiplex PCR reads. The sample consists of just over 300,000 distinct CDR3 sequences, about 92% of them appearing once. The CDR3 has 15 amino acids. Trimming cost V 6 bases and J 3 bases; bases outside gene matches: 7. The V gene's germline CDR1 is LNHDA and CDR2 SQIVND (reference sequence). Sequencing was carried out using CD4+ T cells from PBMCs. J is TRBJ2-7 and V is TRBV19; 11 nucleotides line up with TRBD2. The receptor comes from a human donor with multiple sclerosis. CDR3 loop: CASRSSGRNIYEQYF. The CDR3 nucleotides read TGTGCCAGTAGATCTAGCGGGAGGAATATCTACGAGCAGTACTTC.